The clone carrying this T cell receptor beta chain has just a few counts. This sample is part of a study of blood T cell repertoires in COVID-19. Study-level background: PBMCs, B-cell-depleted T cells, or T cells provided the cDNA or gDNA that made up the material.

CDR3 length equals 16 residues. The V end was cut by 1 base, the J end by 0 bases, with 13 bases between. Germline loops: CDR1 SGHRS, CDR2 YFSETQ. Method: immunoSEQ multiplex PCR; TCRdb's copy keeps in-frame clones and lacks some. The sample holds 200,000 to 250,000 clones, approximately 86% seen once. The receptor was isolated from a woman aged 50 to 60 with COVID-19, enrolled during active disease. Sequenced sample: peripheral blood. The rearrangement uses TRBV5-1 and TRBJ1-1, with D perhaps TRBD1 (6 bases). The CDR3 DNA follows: TGCGCCAGCAGCTTGATAGGGGGTCGAATGAACACTGAAGCTTTCTTT. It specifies CASSLIGGRMNTEAFF.